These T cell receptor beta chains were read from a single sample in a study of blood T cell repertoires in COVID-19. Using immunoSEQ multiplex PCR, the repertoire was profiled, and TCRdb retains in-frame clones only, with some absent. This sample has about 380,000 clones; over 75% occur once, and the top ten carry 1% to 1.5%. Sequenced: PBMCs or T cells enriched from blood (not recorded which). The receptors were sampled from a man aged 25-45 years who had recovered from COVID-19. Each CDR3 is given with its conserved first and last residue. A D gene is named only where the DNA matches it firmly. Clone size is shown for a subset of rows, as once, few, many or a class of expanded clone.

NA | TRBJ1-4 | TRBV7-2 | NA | CASSSGTARASEKLFF | TGTGCCAGCAGCTCGGGAACCGCCCGGGCCAGTGAAAAACTGTTTTTT
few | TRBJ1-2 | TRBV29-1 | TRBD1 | CSGQGSNYGYTF | TGCAGCGGACAGGGGTCTAACTATGGCTACACCTTC
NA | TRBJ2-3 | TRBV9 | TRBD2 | CASSLAGTSVDTQYF | TGTGCCAGCAGCCTTGCCGGGACTAGCGTAGATACGCAGTATTTT
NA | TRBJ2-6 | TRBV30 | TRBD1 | CAWSAGWTGRFSGANVLTF | TGTGCCTGGAGTGCCGGATGGACAGGGCGCTTCTCTGGGGCCAACGTCCTGACTTTC
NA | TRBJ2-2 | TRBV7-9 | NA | CASSNPGQNTGELFF | TGTGCCAGCAGCAATCCGGGACAGAACACCGGGGAGCTGTTTTTT
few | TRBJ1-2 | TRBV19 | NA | CASSIEGQKPNYGYTF | TGTGCCAGTAGTATAGAGGGGCAGAAACCTAACTATGGCTACACCTTC
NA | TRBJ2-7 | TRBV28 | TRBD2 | CASSLEMGRLATTYEQYF | TGTGCCAGCAGTTTAGAGATGGGAAGACTAGCGACAACCTACGAGCAGTACTTC
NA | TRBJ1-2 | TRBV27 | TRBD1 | CASSLGQGGGYTF | TGTGCCAGCAGTCTCGGACAGGGCGGCGGCTACACCTTC
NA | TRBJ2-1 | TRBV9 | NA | CASSVGLRVSYNEQFF | TGTGCCAGCAGCGTAGGTTTGCGGGTATCCTACAATGAGCAGTTCTTC
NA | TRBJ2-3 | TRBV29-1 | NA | CSALRDPRDTQYF | TGCAGCGCGTTAAGAGACCCGAGGGATACGCAGTATTTT
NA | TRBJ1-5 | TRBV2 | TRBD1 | CASSGSFGQGDQPQHF | TGTGCCAGCAGTGGGTCCTTTGGACAGGGTGATCAGCCCCAGCATTTT
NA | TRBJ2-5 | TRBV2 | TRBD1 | CASSPDRVEETQYF | TGTGCCAGCAGTCCGGACAGGGTGGAGGAGACCCAGTACTTC
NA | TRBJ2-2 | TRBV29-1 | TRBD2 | CSVEDPSGGPSGPGELFF | TGCAGCGTTGAAGACCCTAGCGGGGGGCCCTCGGGGCCCGGGGAGCTGTTTTTT
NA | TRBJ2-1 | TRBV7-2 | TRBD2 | CASSFLAGASSYNEQFF | TGTGCCAGCAGCTTCCTAGCGGGGGCAAGCTCCTACAATGAGCAGTTCTTC
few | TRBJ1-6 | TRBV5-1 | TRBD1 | CASSWDRGNSPLHF | TGCGCCAGCAGCTGGGACAGGGGAAATTCACCCCTCCACTTT
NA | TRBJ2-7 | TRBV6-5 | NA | CASSYTGPYEQYF | TGTGCCAGCAGTTATACAGGCCCCTACGAGCAGTACTTC
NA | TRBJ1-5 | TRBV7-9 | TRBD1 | CASSSGRTGEDQPQHF | TGTGCCAGCAGCTCGGGGCGGACAGGGGAGGATCAGCCCCAGCATTTT
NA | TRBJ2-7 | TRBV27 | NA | CASSSSGAAYEQYF | TGTGCCAGCAGTTCTTCAGGGGCGGCCTACGAGCAGTACTTC
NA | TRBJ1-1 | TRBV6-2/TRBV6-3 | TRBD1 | CASSWDRGYTEAFF | TGTGCCAGCAGTTGGGACAGGGGATATACTGAAGCTTTCTTT
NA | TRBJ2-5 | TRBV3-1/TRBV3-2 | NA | CASSQILALETQYF | TGTGCCAGCAGCCAAATCCTAGCGTTGGAGACCCAGTACTTC
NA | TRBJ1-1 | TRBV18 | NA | CASFRTRDTRMNTEAFF | TGTGCCAGCTTTCGAACCCGGGACACCCGCATGAACACTGAAGCTTTCTTT
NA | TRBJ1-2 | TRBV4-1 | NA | CASSQAGRANYGYTF | TGCGCCAGCAGCCAAGCGGGCAGGGCGAACTATGGCTACACCTTC
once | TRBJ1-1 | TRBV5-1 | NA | CASSDSMNTEAFF | TGCGCCAGCAGCGACAGTATGAACACTGAAGCTTTCTTT
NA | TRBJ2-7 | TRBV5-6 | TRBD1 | CASSLSITGAEQYF | TGTGCCAGCAGCTTGTCCATAACAGGGGCTGAGCAGTACTTC
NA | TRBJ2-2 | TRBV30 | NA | CAWSHSVTNTGELFF | TGTGCCTGGAGCCATTCAGTCACGAACACCGGGGAGCTGTTTTTT
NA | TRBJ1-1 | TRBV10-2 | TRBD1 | CATNRGQNTEAFF | TGCGCCACCAATAGGGGGCAGAACACTGAAGCTTTCTTT
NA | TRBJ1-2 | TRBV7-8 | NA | CASSQGSDLRGGTF | TGTGCCAGCAGCCAGGGGTCTGACTTGAGGGGAGGGACCTTC
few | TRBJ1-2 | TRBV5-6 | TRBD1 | CASSTDRFYGYTF | TGTGCCAGCAGCACGGACAGGTTCTATGGCTACACCTTC
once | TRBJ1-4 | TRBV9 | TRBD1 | CASSQGQLNEKLFF | TGTGCCAGCAGCCAGGGACAGCTTAATGAAAAACTGTTTTTT
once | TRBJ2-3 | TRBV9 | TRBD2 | CASSVARVAGGITDTQYF | TGTGCCAGCAGCGTAGCTAGAGTAGCGGGGGGTATCACAGATACGCAGTATTTT
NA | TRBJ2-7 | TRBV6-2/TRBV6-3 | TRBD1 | CASSLDRDYEQYF | TGTGCCAGCAGTCTTGACAGGGACTACGAGCAGTACTTC
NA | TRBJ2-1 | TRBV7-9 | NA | CASTTGNEQFF | TGTGCCAGCACCACAGGTAATGAGCAGTTCTTC
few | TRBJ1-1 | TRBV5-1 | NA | CASSLSRGTEAFF | TGCGCCAGCAGCTTGAGCAGGGGTACTGAAGCTTTCTTT
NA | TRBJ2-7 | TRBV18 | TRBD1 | CASSPGTGDYEQYF | TGTGCCAGCTCACCCGGGACAGGGGACTACGAGCAGTACTTC
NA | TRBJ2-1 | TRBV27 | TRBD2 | CASSWRLADPRPNEQFF | TGTGCCAGCAGTTGGCGACTAGCGGACCCCCGCCCCAATGAGCAGTTCTTC
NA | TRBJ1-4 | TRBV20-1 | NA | CSASRQAATNEKLFF | TGCAGTGCAAGTCGACAGGCTGCAACTAATGAAAAACTGTTTTTT
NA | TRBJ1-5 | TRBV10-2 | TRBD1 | CASSVQGQQPQHF | TGCGCCAGCAGTGTACAGGGGCAACAGCCCCAGCATTTT